The clone carrying this TCR beta chain has a count of ten or more. This sample is part of a study of shared clonotypes between healthy human individuals. Looking at the study overall: Researchers assigned three CD4 naive, three CD4 memory, two CD8 naive and one CD8 memory plate to each donor.

Recent vaccinations or acute infections were absent in the healthy HIV-negative adult donors. The material for each subset, its genomic DNA, was split evenly across several immunoSEQ plates. In the authors' workflow: As immunoSEQ supplied junction-only sequences (without quality scores), filtering differed. Method: immunoSEQ multiplex PCR; TCRdb's copy keeps in-frame clones and lacks some. That table furnishes V, J and clone size, whereas the DNA furnished D and trimming. Here the sample spans nearly 1,000,000 clones, around three quarters being singletons. Trimming at V came to 4 bases and at J to 0 bases, leaving 6 bases not matched to a gene. This CDR3 has 15 amino acids. Germline V gene sequence: CDR1 SGHDT, CDR2 YYEEEE.

The J gene is TRBJ1-2, the V gene TRBV5-6; TRBD1 matches 7 bases. Sequenced input: memory CD4+ T cells sorted from blood. The sample's subset: CD45RA-negative fraction. The source of this sequence is a man younger than 35 in good health. The CDR3, as DNA: TGTGCCAGCAGCCTGGGACAGAGGACTAACTATGGCTACACCTTC. Protein product: CASSLGQRTNYGYTF.